Here is one TCR beta chain with its context. V shed 7 bases, J shed 0 bases, and the junction held 7 bases outside the gene matches. The CDR3 has 16 amino acids. CDR1 MGHRA and CDR2 YSYEKL come from the germline V gene. These data come from a study of blood T cell repertoires in COVID-19. Study overall: PBMCs, B-cell-depleted T cells, or T cells provided the cDNA or gDNA that made up the material.

As handled by the study authors: How many nucleated cells were present was estimated from reference gene primer amplification. Clones were read by immunoSEQ multiplex PCR, and TCRdb kept only the in-frame ones, dropping some. The D gene and trimming were derived from the DNA, and the V and J assignments and clone size from that table. The table lists about 350,000 clones, around nine tenths of them singletons, with more than 3% in the top ten. The V gene is TRBV4-1, the J gene TRBJ1-3; 9 positions agree with TRBD1. Sequenced input: peripheral blood. The clonotype originates from a young woman who had recovered from COVID-19. The CDR3 is CASTPGQGSSGNTIYF. The CDR3 nucleotides are TGCGCCAGCACCCCCGGACAGGGGTCCTCTGGAAACACCATATATTTT.